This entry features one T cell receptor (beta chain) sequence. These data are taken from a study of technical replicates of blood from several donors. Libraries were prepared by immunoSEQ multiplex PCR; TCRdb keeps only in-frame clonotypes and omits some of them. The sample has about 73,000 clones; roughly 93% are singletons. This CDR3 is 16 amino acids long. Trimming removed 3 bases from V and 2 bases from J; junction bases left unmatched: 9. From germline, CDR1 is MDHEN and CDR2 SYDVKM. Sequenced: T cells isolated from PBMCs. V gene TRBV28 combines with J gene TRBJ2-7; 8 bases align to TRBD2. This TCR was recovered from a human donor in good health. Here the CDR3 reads CASSFWGRGDTYEQYF. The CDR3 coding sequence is TGTGCCAGCAGTTTTTGGGGGCGGGGGGACACCTACGAGCAGTACTTC.